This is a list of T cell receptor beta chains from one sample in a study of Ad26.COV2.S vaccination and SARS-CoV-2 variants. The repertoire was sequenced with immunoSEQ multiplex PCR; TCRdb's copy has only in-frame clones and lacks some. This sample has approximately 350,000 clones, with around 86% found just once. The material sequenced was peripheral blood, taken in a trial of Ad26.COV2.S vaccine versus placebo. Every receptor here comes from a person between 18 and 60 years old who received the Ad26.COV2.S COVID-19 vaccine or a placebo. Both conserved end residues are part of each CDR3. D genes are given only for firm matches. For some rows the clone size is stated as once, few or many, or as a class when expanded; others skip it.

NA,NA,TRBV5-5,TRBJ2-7,CASSLGPGIYSYEQYF,TGTGCCAGCAGCTTGGGTCCTGGAATTTACTCCTACGAGCAGTACTTC
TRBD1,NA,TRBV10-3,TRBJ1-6,CAISIGQDKHLQFNSPLHF,TGTGCCATCAGTATTGGACAGGACAAACATCTACAATTTAATTCACCCCTCCACTTT
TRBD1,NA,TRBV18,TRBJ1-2,CASSPPGTGGFNYGYTF,TGTGCCAGCTCACCACCGGGCACAGGGGGATTTAACTATGGCTACACCTTC
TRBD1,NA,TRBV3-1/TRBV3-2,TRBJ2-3,CASSRTGTDTQYF,TGTGCCAGCAGCCGGACAGGGACAGATACGCAGTATTTT
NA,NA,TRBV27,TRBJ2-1,CASPIPWGPYNEQFF,TGTGCCAGTCCTATACCCTGGGGCCCGTACAATGAGCAGTTCTTC
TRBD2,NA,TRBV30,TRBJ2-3,CAWNRPGGGSTDTQYF,TGTGCCTGGAATAGGCCGGGCGGGGGGTCTACAGATACGCAGTATTTT
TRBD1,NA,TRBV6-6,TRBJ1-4,CASSYSVRGKNEKLFF,TGTGCCAGCAGTTACTCGGTCAGGGGGAAGAATGAAAAACTGTTTTTT
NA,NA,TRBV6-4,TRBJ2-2,CASRPEGMAGELFF,TGTGCCAGCAGACCGGAGGGTATGGCCGGGGAGCTGTTTTTT
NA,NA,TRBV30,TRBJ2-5,CAWTSMGKTQYF,TGTGCCTGGACCTCGATGGGGAAGACCCAGTACTTC
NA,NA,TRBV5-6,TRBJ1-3,CASSLVSAPGGNTIYF,TGTGCCAGCAGCTTGGTGTCAGCCCCTGGAGGAAACACCATATATTTT
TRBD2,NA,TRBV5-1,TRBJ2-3,CASRRGLAGADTQYF,TGCGCCAGCAGGCGGGGACTAGCGGGGGCCGATACGCAGTATTTT
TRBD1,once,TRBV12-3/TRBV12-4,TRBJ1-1,CASSTGGFEAFF,TGTGCCAGCAGCACAGGGGGTTTTGAAGCTTTCTTT
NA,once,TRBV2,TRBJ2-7,CASVGGEQYF,TGTGCCAGTGTCGGGGGCGAGCAGTACTTC
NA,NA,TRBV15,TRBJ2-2,CATSSTVEAGELFF,TGTGCCACCAGCAGTACGGTTGAGGCTGGGGAGCTGTTTTTT
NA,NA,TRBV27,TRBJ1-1,CASRAIIHMNTEAFF,TGTGCCAGCAGGGCCATCATCCATATGAACACTGAAGCTTTCTTT
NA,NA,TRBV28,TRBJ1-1,CASSERTDMNTEAFF,TGTGCCAGCAGTGAGAGGACAGACATGAACACTGAAGCTTTCTTT
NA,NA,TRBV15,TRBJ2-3,CATSRAPAVSSTDTQYF,TGTGCCACCAGCAGAGCCCCAGCCGTTTCTAGCACAGATACGCAGTATTTT
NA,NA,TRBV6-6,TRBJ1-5,CASSFPDVQNQPQHF,TGTGCCAGCAGTTTTCCGGACGTACAGAATCAGCCCCAGCATTTT
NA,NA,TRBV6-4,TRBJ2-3,CASRQHARGTDTQYF,TGTGCCAGCAGACAACACGCCAGGGGCACAGATACGCAGTATTTT
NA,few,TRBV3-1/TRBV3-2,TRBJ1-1,CASSQEGITEAFF,TGTGCCAGCAGCCAAGAGGGGATCACTGAAGCTTTCTTT
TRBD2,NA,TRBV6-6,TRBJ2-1,CASTLLGLAAHEQFF,TGTGCCAGCACCCTCTTGGGACTAGCGGCCCATGAGCAGTTCTTC
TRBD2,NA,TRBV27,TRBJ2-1,CASSTSGTRPGGEQFF,TGTGCCAGCAGTACCTCCGGGACTAGGCCCGGGGGAGAGCAGTTCTTC
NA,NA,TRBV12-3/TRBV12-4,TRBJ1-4,CASTTGGAEKLFF,TGTGCCAGCACCACAGGAGGGGCTGAAAAACTGTTTTTT
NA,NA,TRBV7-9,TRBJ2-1,CASSLGNLYGAHTHNEQFF,TGTGCCAGCAGCTTAGGAAACCTTTACGGGGCACACACACACAATGAGCAGTTCTTC
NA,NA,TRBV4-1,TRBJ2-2,CASSHTGTPKGGELFF,TGCGCCAGCAGCCATACCGGGACACCAAAGGGCGGGGAGCTGTTTTTT
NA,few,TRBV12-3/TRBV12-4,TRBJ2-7,CASSFRGYEQYF,TGTGCCAGCAGTTTCCGGGGCTACGAGCAGTACTTC
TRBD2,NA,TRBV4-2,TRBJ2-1,CASSRGGIRSYNEQFF,TGTGCCAGCAGCCGGGGGGGTATACGATCCTACAATGAGCAGTTCTTC
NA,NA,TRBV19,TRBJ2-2,CASSIRTANTGELFF,TGTGCCAGTAGTATTCGGACAGCGAACACCGGGGAGCTGTTTTTT
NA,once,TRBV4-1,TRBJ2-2,CASSLATAETNTGELFF,TGCGCCAGCAGCCTCGCGACGGCCGAGACGAACACCGGGGAGCTGTTTTTT
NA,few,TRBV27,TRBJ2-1,CASGRVNEQFF,TGTGCCAGCGGCAGGGTCAATGAGCAGTTCTTC
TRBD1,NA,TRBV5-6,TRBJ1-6,CASYLLGQGRSPLHF,TGTGCCAGTTACCTTTTGGGACAGGGACGCTCACCCCTCCACTTT
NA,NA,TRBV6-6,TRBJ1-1,CASSYSSTRFNTEAFF,TGTGCCAGCAGTTACTCCAGCACCAGGTTTAACACTGAAGCTTTCTTT
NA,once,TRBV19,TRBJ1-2,CASSVLAGPTNYGYTF,TGTGCCAGTAGTGTCTTGGCAGGGCCGACTAACTATGGCTACACCTTC
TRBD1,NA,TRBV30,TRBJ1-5,CAWTPTGGQPQHF,TGTGCCTGGACTCCTACAGGGGGTCAGCCCCAGCATTTT
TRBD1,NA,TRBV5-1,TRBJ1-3,CASSWAGRGQGNTIYF,TGCGCCAGCAGCTGGGCTGGCAGGGGGCAAGGAAACACCATATATTTT
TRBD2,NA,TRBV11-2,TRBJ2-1,CASSWGLAVSPHTYNEQFF,TGTGCCAGCAGCTGGGGACTAGCGGTGTCCCCACACACCTACAATGAGCAGTTCTTC
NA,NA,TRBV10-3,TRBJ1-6,CAISLDRASYNSPLHF,TGTGCCATCAGTCTGGACAGAGCCTCCTATAATTCACCCCTCCACTTT
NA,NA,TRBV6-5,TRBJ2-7,CASSYSGAGTSYEQYF,TGTGCCAGCAGTTACTCAGGGGCGGGAACCTCCTACGAGCAGTACTTC
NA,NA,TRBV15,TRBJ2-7,CATSRDRRGFNEQYF,TGTGCCACCAGCAGAGATCGTAGGGGTTTTAACGAGCAGTACTTC
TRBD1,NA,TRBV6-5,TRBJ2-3,CASSGTGSTDTQYF,TGTGCCAGCAGCGGGACAGGGAGCACAGATACGCAGTATTTT
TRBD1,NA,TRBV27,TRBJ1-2,CASKLETGGIYGYTF,TGTGCCAGCAAACTGGAGACAGGGGGCATCTATGGCTACACCTTC
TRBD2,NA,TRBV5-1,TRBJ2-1,CASSLTGLAGVPSYNEQFF,TGCGCCAGCAGCTTGACCGGACTAGCGGGGGTTCCTTCCTACAATGAGCAGTTCTTC
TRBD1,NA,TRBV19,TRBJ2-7,CASSKLGTGYYEQYF,TGTGCCAGTAGTAAACTAGGGACAGGGTATTACGAGCAGTACTTC
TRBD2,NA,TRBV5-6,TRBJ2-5,CASSLFSGGGETQYF,TGTGCCAGCAGCTTGTTTAGCGGGGGTGGGGAGACCCAGTACTTC
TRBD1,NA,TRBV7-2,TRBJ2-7,CASSLWGQGSYEQYF,TGTGCCAGCAGCTTATGGGGACAGGGCTCCTACGAGCAGTACTTC
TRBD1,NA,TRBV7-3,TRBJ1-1,CASSPQGGRVNTEAFF,TGTGCCAGCAGCCCACAGGGGGGGCGGGTGAACACTGAAGCTTTCTTT